These T cell receptor beta chains were read from a single sample in a study of T cells expressing NK-cell markers. TCRdb re-called the 5' RACE reads, yielding one record per CDR3 amino acid sequence without DNA. In all, the sample yields some 600,000 distinct CDR3 sequences. Material for sequencing was blood T cells: a sorted CD56 or NKG2C T cell subset, CD4+ or CD8+ T cells, or bulk PBMC T cells (not recorded which). The source of these receptors is a young man in good health. Both conserved end residues are part of each CDR3. The order of the fields is J gene, V gene, CDR3 protein.

TRBJ2-2	TRBV14	CASSPPGFSLAGELFF
TRBJ2-3	TRBV27	CATGQSDTQYF
TRBJ2-1	TRBV24-1	CATMPGWGSYNEQFF
TRBJ2-1	TRBV7-2	CASSLARGTEMFF
TRBJ2-3	TRBV12-3/TRBV12-4	CASSPMGPSGNTDTQYF
TRBJ2-3	TRBV7-9	CASSLYPGGTQYF
TRBJ2-2	TRBV5-4	CASSPGQANTGELFF
TRBJ2-1	TRBV4-1	CASSLQIAHEQFF
TRBJ1-6	TRBV6-2/TRBV6-3	CASSEQQGTPLHF
TRBJ2-5	TRBV11-2	CASSLDPVAGDGETQYF
TRBJ2-7	TRBV12-3/TRBV12-4	CASRMGTSGGYEQYF
TRBJ1-5	TRBV5-1	CASSYGLNQPQHF
TRBJ2-5	TRBV28	CASSPSGVIETQYF
TRBJ1-1	TRBV7-9	CASSLKTGEHTEAFF
TRBJ2-3	TRBV4-1	CASSQVGGRIGTDTQYF
TRBJ2-3	TRBV24-1	CATSDLETGSTQYF
TRBJ2-7	TRBV6-1	CASSSGERENYEQYF
TRBJ2-5	TRBV12-3/TRBV12-4	CASSTGRTQYF
TRBJ2-5	TRBV7-2	CASSLSGRSRRLETQYF
TRBJ2-7	TRBV20-1	CSARPALPGTGNGEQYF
TRBJ1-2	TRBV20-1	CSARQVEGLDGYTF
TRBJ2-3	TRBV4-1	CASSQEDYTDTQYF
TRBJ1-5	TRBV5-5	CASSLVYWAEYSNQPQHF
TRBJ2-5	TRBV4-2	CASSQVEGDGETQYF
TRBJ2-7	TRBV27	CASSLGTAPSYEQYF
TRBJ1-1	TRBV6-1	CAVRRQGANTEAFF
TRBJ2-2	TRBV5-1	CASSYGRTDGELFF
TRBJ1-5	TRBV6-1	CASRSGEQEGNQPQHF
TRBJ2-1	TRBV20-1	CSARTGLRTNEQFF
TRBJ2-1	TRBV24-1	CATSDPSRLAGVRDEQFF
TRBJ2-1	TRBV5-1	CASSLGGTGVDEQFF
TRBJ2-3	TRBV7-2	CASSSGGKEDTQYF
TRBJ2-3	TRBV6-5	CASSYGQGVNTQYF
TRBJ2-7	TRBV18	CASSPRGTPTYEQYF
TRBJ2-5	TRBV27	CASSPLGGGRPFRTQYF
TRBJ1-1	TRBV28	CASSPPRHRVSVNTEAFF
TRBJ2-7	TRBV6-2/TRBV6-3	CASSPTGIAVEQYF
TRBJ2-7	TRBV24-1	CATSDFRDIQYF
TRBJ2-3	TRBV4-1	CASSADADTQYF
TRBJ2-1	TRBV7-2	CASSSGQIYNEQFF
TRBJ2-2	TRBV5-5	CASSLAAGPGRGELFF
TRBJ2-1	TRBV12-3/TRBV12-4	CASSLGSASGSRREQFF
TRBJ1-2	TRBV4-1	CASSQDLGTAGGDGYTF
TRBJ2-7	TRBV7-6	CASSDYRGPASSYEQYF